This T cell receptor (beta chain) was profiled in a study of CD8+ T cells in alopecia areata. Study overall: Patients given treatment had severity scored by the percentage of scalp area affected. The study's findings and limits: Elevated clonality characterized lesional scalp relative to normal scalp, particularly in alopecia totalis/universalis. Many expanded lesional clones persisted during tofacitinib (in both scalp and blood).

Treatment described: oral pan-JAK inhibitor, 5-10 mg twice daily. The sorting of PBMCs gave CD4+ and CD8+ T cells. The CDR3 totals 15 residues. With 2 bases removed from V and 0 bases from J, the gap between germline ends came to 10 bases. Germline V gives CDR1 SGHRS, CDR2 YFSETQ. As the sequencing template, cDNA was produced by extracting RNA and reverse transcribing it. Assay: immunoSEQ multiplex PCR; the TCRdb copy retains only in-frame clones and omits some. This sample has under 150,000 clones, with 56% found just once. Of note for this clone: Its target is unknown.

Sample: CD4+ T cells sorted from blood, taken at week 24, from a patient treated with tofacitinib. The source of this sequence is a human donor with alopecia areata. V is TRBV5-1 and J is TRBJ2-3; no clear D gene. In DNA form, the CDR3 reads TGCGCCAGCAGCTTAACCGACCCTAGCACAGATACGCAGTATTTT. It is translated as CASSLTDPSTDTQYF.